The 24 T cell receptor beta chains in this list originate from one sample, sequenced in a study of early T cells in non-severe SARS-CoV-2 infection. TCRdb used MiXCR to reprocess the 5' RACE reads, holding one entry per CDR3 protein. The sample has about 80,000 distinct CDR3 sequences, about 12% seen once. Here the sequenced sample was whole blood, taken at baseline. The receptors here all came from an adult who was a healthcare worker with PCR-confirmed SARS-CoV-2 infection or an uninfected control (not recorded which). The donor label of this sample is uncertain.

This clonotype turned up a few times. The chain uses TRBV2 and TRBJ1-2; D uncertain. V was shortened by 5 bases and J by 0 bases, with 7 bases between the two germline ends. This CDR3 contains 13 residues. Germline loops: CDR1 SNHLY, CDR2 FYNNEI. CDR3 residues: CASSPLANYGYTF. For the CDR3, the DNA is TGTGCCAGCAGTCCTTTAGCTAACTATGGCTACACCTTC.

This clonotype showed up many times. The CDR3 DNA sequence: TGTGCCAGCAGTGAAACGGGGGCTGGGCAGCCCCAGCATTTT. Amino acids: CASSETGAGQPQHF. V usage is TRBV25-1 and J usage is TRBJ1-5, with D possibly matching TRBD1 (6 bases). CDR1 MGHDK and CDR2 SYGVNS come from the germline V gene. The CDR3 covers 14 residues. Trimming removed 2 bases at V and 7 bases at J, with 12 bases between.

This clonotype was recorded at least ten times. The rearrangement joins TRBV2 to TRBJ2-1, with D perhaps matching TRBD1 or TRBD2 (5 bases each). The CDR3 totals 15 residues. V lost 7 bases, J lost 2 bases, and 15 bases lay in between. Germline V gene lookup returns CDR1 SNHLY and CDR2 FYNNEI. CDR3 nucleotides: TGTGCCAGCAACCCGGGGCTAGGCCCCTACAATGAGCAGTTCTTC. Encoded protein: CASNPGLGPYNEQFF.

The genes are TRBV18 and TRBJ1-6; perhaps TRBD1 as D (5 bases). Germline-derived CDR1 and CDR2 are KGHSH and LQKENI. This CDR3 has 15 residues. V lost 6 bases and J 3 bases, leaving 12 bases between the germline ends. The CDR3 sequence: CASSLAGGYNSPLHF. The CDR3 DNA sequence: TGTGCCAGCTCCCTAGCGGGGGGCTATAATTCACCCCTCCACTTT.

This clonotype was seen more than once but under ten times. The rearrangement links TRBV11-2 to TRBJ2-2, with D unclear. The V end lost 8 bases, the J end lost 6 bases, and 7 bases lay between the germline ends. This CDR3 region has 11 residues. Germline V CDR1 and CDR2: SGHAT, FQNNGV. DNA for the CDR3: TGTGCCAGCGTATTGTCCGGGGAGCTGTTTTTT. It encodes CASVLSGELFF.

The chain links TRBV15 to TRBJ1-1, with a weak D call TRBD1 (5 bases). The germline V gene has CDR1 LNHNV and CDR2 YYDKDF (reference sequence). The CDR3 has 16 residues. V was trimmed by 0 bases and J by 6 bases, leaving 17 bases between them. The CDR3 loop reads CATSRDIVRGTAEAFF. DNA of the CDR3: TGTGCCACCAGCAGAGATATAGTGAGGGGCACCGCTGAAGCTTTCTTT.

The V and J genes are TRBV27 and TRBJ2-2; TRBD1 agrees at 10 bases. CDR1 and CDR2 (germline): MNHEY, SMNVEV (reference sequence). Trimming at V came to 4 bases and at J to 3 bases, leaving 11 bases not matched to a gene. This CDR3 is built from 18 residues. DNA of the CDR3: TGTGCCAGCAGTTCTGCGAGGTCAGGACAGGGGGACACCGGGGAGCTGTTTTTT. As protein: CASSSARSGQGDTGELFF.

V is TRBV2 and J is TRBJ2-5; D uncertain. V gave up 4 bases and J gave up 7 bases, with 16 bases separating them. This CDR3 comprises 14 residues. Germline CDR1 is SNHLY and CDR2 is FYNNEI. CDR3 region: CASSVGPRLGTQYF. CDR3 DNA sequence: TGTGCCAGCAGTGTTGGGCCGCGGTTAGGGACCCAGTACTTC.

This clonotype was seen many times. The CDR3 DNA sequence: TGCAGCGTCGGGCGCGGGACATTCTACAATGAGCAGTTCTTC. Amino acid sequence: CSVGRGTFYNEQFF. The J gene is TRBJ2-1, the V gene TRBV29-1; D tentatively fits TRBD1 or TRBD2 (6 bases each). The CDR3 has 14 residues. V shed 6 bases and J shed 3 bases, with 15 bases lying between them. Germline CDR1 SQVTM, CDR2 ANQGSEA.

About this clonotype itself: The DNA is left out, because the CDR3 cannot be placed on it with certainty; the CDR3 is given as TCRdb lists it. The V gene is TRBV20-1, the J gene TRBJ2-1; the table's D call TRBD2 went unverified against the DNA. Termini included, the CDR3 measures 14 amino acids. Germline V gene sequence: CDR1 DFQATT, CDR2 SNEGSKA (reference sequence). The CDR3 loop reads CSAQGVAGGNELFF.

The chain employs TRBV29-1 and TRBJ2-1; D possibly corresponds to TRBD1 (6 bases). Between the trimmed V and J ends, which lost 6 bases and 8 bases, there was a span of 23 bases. There are 15 residues in the CDR3. In germline, CDR1 is SQVTM, CDR2 ANQGSEA. This CDR3 reads CSVSYTGRRHHEQFF. Here the CDR3 DNA reads TGCAGCGTCTCTTATACAGGGCGGCGCCACCATGAGCAGTTCTTC.

The chain links TRBV2 to TRBJ2-3; D might be TRBD2 (6 bases). The ends were cut back, 5 bases at V and 3 bases at J, with 12 bases in the middle. This CDR3 has 14 residues. Germline CDR1 reads SNHLY; CDR2 reads FYNNEI. This chain's CDR3 is CASSRETVTDTQYF. CDR3 sequence (DNA): TGTGCCAGCAGTCGGGAGACAGTGACAGATACGCAGTATTTT.

The gene calls are TRBV7-9 and TRBJ1-6; the D gene is possibly TRBD1 (6 bases). This CDR3 has 13 amino acids. Trimming pared 5 bases from V and 7 bases from J, leaving 9 bases between. Germline V gene sequence: CDR1 SEHNR, CDR2 FQNEAQ (reference sequence). The CDR3 sequence is CASSPDSNSPLHF. CDR3 DNA sequence: TGTGCCAGCAGCCCGGACAGCAATTCACCCCTCCACTTT.

The gene calls are TRBV29-1 and TRBJ1-2; D ambiguous. The CDR3 totals 9 residues. The germline V gene encodes CDR1 SQVTM and CDR2 ANQGSEA. V was cut by 2 bases and J by 8 bases, with 3 bases left in between. This CDR3 reads CSVEWGYTF. Written as DNA, the CDR3 is TGCAGCGTTGAATGGGGCTACACCTTC. Filled out from reference TRBV29-1 and TRBJ1-2, the complete variable domain reads SAVISQKPSRDICQRGTSLTIQCQVDSQVTMMFWYRQQPGQSLTLIATANQGSEATYESGFVIDKFPISRPNLTFSTLTVSNMSPEDSSIYLCSVEWGYTFGSGTRLTVV.

This clonotype was seen many times. The chain joins TRBV15 to TRBJ1-5; TRBD1 is a possible D gene (6 bases). Between the trimmed V and J ends, which lost 5 bases and 7 bases, there was a span of 12 bases. The germline gives CDR1 LNHNV, CDR2 YYDKDF (reference sequence). The length of the CDR3 is 13 residues. The CDR3 here is CATSAGHNQPQHF. In DNA form, the CDR3 reads TGTGCCACCAGCGCGGGACACAACCAGCCCCAGCATTTT. Supplemented by reference TRBV15 and TRBJ1-5, the full variable domain reads DAMVIQNPRYQVTQFGKPVTLSCSQTLNHNVMYWYQQKSSQAPKLLFHYYDKDFNNEADTPDNFQSRRPNTSFCFLDIRSPGLGDTAMYLCATSAGHNQPQHFGDGTRLSIL.

The chain links TRBV20-1 to TRBJ2-7; perhaps TRBD2 as D (5 bases). Germline-derived CDR1 and CDR2 are DFQATT and SNEGSKA (reference sequence). The ends were cut back, 1 base at V and 0 bases at J, with 10 bases in the middle. The CDR3 has 14 residues. The CDR3: CSARGTWSSYEQYF. Written as DNA, the CDR3 is TGCAGTGCTAGAGGGACTTGGAGCTCCTACGAGCAGTACTTC.

This clonotype was counted a few times. The chain employs TRBV5-6 and TRBJ1-3; the D gene is possibly TRBD1 (5 bases). Trimming removed 4 bases from V and 4 bases from J, with 12 bases in between. CDR3 length equals 14 residues. Germline-derived CDR1 and CDR2 are SGHDT and YYEEEE. This CDR3 reads CASSRDRLGNTIYF. The CDR3 bases are TGTGCCAGCAGCCGGGACCGTTTAGGAAACACCATATATTTT. The entire variable domain, with the rest obtained from reference TRBV5-6 and TRBJ1-3, is as follows: DAGVTQSPTHLIKTRGQQVTLRCSPKSGHDTVSWYQQALGQGPQFIFQYYEEEERQRGNFPDRFSGHQFPNYSSELNVNALLLGDSALYLCASSRDRLGNTIYFGEGSWLTVV.

The V call is TRBV15, the J call TRBJ2-1; TRBD2 matches at 10 bases. In germline, CDR1 is LNHNV, CDR2 YYDKDF (reference sequence). The CDR3 sequence is 14 residues long. Germline trimming cut 7 bases from V and 8 bases from J; bases unmatched to any gene: 8. The CDR3 region is CATIPSGSKDEQFF. CDR3 in DNA: TGTGCCACCATACCTAGCGGGAGTAAGGATGAGCAGTTCTTC. Drawing the rest from reference TRBV15 and TRBJ2-1, the complete variable domain is DAMVIQNPRYQVTQFGKPVTLSCSQTLNHNVMYWYQQKSSQAPKLLFHYYDKDFNNEADTPDNFQSRRPNTSFCFLDIRSPGLGDTAMYLCATIPSGSKDEQFFGPGTRLTVL.

This clonotype was seen repeatedly, ten times or more. This chain connects TRBV20-1 to TRBJ2-5, with TRBD2 as a possible D gene (5 bases). From germline, CDR1 is DFQATT and CDR2 SNEGSKA (reference sequence). This CDR3 comprises 12 residues. The V end lost 3 bases, the J end lost 5 bases, and 10 bases lay between the germline ends. The CDR3 nucleotides read TGCAGTGCTAGTTGGACTGTCGAGACCCAGTACTTC. Translating it yields CSASWTVETQYF.

This clonotype was recorded at least ten times. This rearrangement joins TRBV5-1 to TRBJ2-1; D call uncertain. V lost 1 base and J lost 0, with 11 bases in between. Germline V gives CDR1 SGHRS, CDR2 YFSETQ. The CDR3 is made up of 16 amino acids. The CDR3 loop reads CASSLLGSSSYNEQFF. CDR3 DNA: TGCGCCAGCAGCTTGTTGGGGTCAAGCTCCTACAATGAGCAGTTCTTC.

This clonotype was detected only a few times. The CDR3, as DNA: TGTGCCAGCAGTCGGACTAGCGGGGGCACAGATACGCAGTATTTT. Translating gives CASSRTSGGTDTQYF. This chain connects TRBV7-9 to TRBJ2-3; 12 bases fit TRBD2. The V segment lost 6 bases and the J segment 1 base; nucleotides outside the gene matches: 2. CDR3 size: 15 residues. The germline V gene has CDR1 SEHNR and CDR2 FQNEAQ (reference sequence).

The chain is built from TRBV4-1 and TRBJ2-7; 7 nucleotides agree with TRBD2. Trimming at V came to 1 base and at J to 3 bases, leaving 15 bases not matched to a gene. The CDR3 spans 18 residues. From germline, CDR1 is MGHRA and CDR2 YSYEKL. CDR3: CASSQGGRTSEPRYEQYF. For the CDR3, the DNA is TGCGCCAGCAGCCAAGGTGGCAGAACTAGCGAGCCCCGCTACGAGCAGTACTTC.

The chain recombines TRBV27 with TRBJ2-7, with 8 bases fitting TRBD2. In germline, CDR1 is MNHEY, CDR2 SMNVEV (reference sequence). This CDR3 has 13 amino acids. With 6 bases clipped from V and 0 bases from J, the junction kept 1 base outside the gene matches. CDR3: CASRLAASYEQYF. DNA for the CDR3: TGTGCCAGCAGACTAGCGGCCTCCTACGAGCAGTACTTC.

The chain employs TRBV4-1 and TRBJ2-7; no clear D gene. Per germline, CDR1 MGHRA and CDR2 YSYEKL. V was trimmed by 4 bases and J by 0 bases, leaving 7 bases between them. CDR3 length: 13 residues. The CDR3 DNA follows: TGCGCCAGCAGCCCTTTCGTCTCCTACGAGCAGTACTTC. Translation gives CASSPFVSYEQYF.